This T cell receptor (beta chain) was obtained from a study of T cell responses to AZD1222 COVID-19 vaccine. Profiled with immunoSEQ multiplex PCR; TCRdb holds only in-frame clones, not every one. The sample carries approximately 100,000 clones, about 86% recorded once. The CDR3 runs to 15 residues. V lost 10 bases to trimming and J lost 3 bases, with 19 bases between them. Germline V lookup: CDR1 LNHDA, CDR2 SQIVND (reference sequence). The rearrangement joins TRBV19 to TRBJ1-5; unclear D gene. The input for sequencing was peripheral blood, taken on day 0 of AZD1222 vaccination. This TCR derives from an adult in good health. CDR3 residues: CATSFYSGDNQPQHF. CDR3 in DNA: TGTGCCACCTCCTTTTACAGCGGGGACAATCAGCCCCAGCATTTT.